Sequencing of this TCR beta chain was carried out in a study of cytomegalovirus exposure and HLA in healthy donors. General study results and limits: Later genetic work tied a missense DCLRE1C variant to beta-chain V and J trimming.

Unmatched junction bases numbered 6, after V lost 5 bases and J lost 2 bases. The CDR3 length is 14 residues. From germline, CDR1 is PRHDT and CDR2 FYEKMQ (reference sequence). Comments on this clone: Its antigen is still unknown.

The PCR ran on 60 Vbeta and 13 Jbeta primers. The assay was immunoSEQ multiplex PCR, and TCRdb's table has in-frame clones only and misses some. The top ten clones hold nearly 4% of a sample with tens of thousands of clones, roughly 80% of them seen once. The sequence was obtained from a woman between 40 and 55 years old in good health and CMV-seronegative. This chain joins TRBV13 and TRBJ2-7; 7 bases match TRBD1. The source material was PBMCs. This CDR3 is CASSRIDRAYEQYF. The DNA of the CDR3 is TGTGCCAGCAGCCGGATCGACAGGGCCTACGAGCAGTACTTC.